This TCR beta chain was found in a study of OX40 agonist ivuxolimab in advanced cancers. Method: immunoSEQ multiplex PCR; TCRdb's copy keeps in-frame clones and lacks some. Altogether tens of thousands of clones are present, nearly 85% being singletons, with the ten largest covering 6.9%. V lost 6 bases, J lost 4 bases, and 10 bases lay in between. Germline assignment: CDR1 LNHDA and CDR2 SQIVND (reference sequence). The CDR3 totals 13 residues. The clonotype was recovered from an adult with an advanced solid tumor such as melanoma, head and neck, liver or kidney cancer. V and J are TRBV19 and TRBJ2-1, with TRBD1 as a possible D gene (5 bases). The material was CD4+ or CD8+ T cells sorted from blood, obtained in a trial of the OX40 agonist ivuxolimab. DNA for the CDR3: TGTGCCAGTAGCCGACAGATTTACAATGAGCAGTTCTTC. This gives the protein CASSRQIYNEQFF.